This T cell receptor beta chain came from a study of blood T cells in healthy people across ages. The CDR3 is made up of 12 amino acids. Germline lookup yields CDR1 SQVTM and CDR2 ANQGSEA. Trimming took off 1 base at V and 8 bases at J, with 10 bases between the two ends. The authors ran a second PCR of about 7 to 11 cycles using a sample-barcoded 5' primer and a J-beta primer mix. Each cDNA molecule, via a template-switch adaptor with 12 random nucleotides, was tagged. One entry per CDR3 protein results from TCRdb running MiXCR on the 5' RACE reads. Of some 900,000 distinct CDR3 sequences in the sample, 45% to 50% are singletons; the top ten hold under 15%. This clonotype was observed a handful of times.

This clonotype was sampled from a man aged 30-40 years in good health. The gene calls are TRBV29-1 and TRBJ2-3; maybe TRBD2 (5 bases). Sequencing used blood. The CDR3 DNA reads as TGCAGCGTTGAAGTTGAAAGCGGTACGCAGTATTTT. Translation gives CSVEVESGTQYF.